The 5 T cell receptor beta chains listed next were all sequenced from one sample in a study of blood T cells in healthy people across ages. Through a sample-barcoded 5' primer and a J-beta primer mix, a second PCR was run for 7 to 11 cycles. TCRdb ran MiXCR on the 5' RACE reads and lists one entry per CDR3 protein. The data hold approximately 960,000 distinct CDR3 sequences, with roughly 28% observed a single time. These data are also associated with another study on T cells of mothers and their children.

The sample comprised blood. These receptors were collected from a woman aged 40 to 50 in good health.

This clonotype was counted ten times or more. The rearrangement uses TRBV28 and TRBJ1-2, with D possibly TRBD1 on 6 matching bases. The CDR3 has 14 amino acids. Germline V gene lookup returns CDR1 MDHEN and CDR2 SYDVKM. V shed 5 bases and J shed 6 bases, with 16 bases lying between them. The CDR3 region is CASSPRTEIHGYTF. The CDR3 bases are TGTGCCAGCAGTCCCCGGACAGAAATCCATGGCTACACCTTC.

The chain employs TRBV3-1 and TRBJ2-4, with D possibly TRBD1 on 6 matching bases. The CDR3 is 14 residues long. Trimming left V 3 bases short and J 12 bases short, with 18 bases between. From germline, CDR1 is LGHDT and CDR2 YNNKEL (reference sequence). The CDR3 is CASSHRDTRLDQYF. The CDR3 DNA reads as TGTGCCAGCAGCCATAGGGACACGCGATTGGATCAGTACTTC.

The gene calls are TRBV19 and TRBJ1-1; D is unclear. Germline CDR1 and CDR2: LNHDA and SQIVND (reference sequence). Between the trimmed V and J ends, which lost 7 bases and 6 bases, there was a span of 12 bases. This CDR3 is 12 amino acids long. CDR3 residues: CASTYGVAEAFF. The CDR3 DNA follows: TGTGCCAGTACTTACGGGGTCGCTGAAGCTTTCTTT.

This clonotype was picked up a small number of times. The junction differs from germline at one of its ends, possibly a read error. V and J are TRBV18 and TRBJ2-5; perhaps TRBD1 as D (6 bases). CDR1 and CDR2 from the germline V gene are KGHSH and LQKENI. CDR3 size: 14 residues. The CDR3 spells CASSRGQLQEAQYF. CDR3 nucleotides: TGTGCCAGCTCGCGAGGACAGCTCCAAGAGGCCCAGTACTTC.

The chain employs TRBV4-1 and TRBJ2-5, with a weak D call TRBD1 (6 bases). CDR1 is MGHRA and CDR2 is YSYEKL in the germline V gene. The V and J ends lost 4 bases and 11 bases respectively, with 23 bases between them. The CDR3 consists of 15 residues. The chain's CDR3 is CASSLLPGQLNEQYF. CDR3 in DNA: TGCGCCAGCAGCCTCCTCCCGGGACAACTCAATGAGCAGTACTTC.